The 22 T cell receptor beta chains in this list originate from one sample, sequenced in a study of blood T cell repertoires in COVID-19. Profiling relied on immunoSEQ multiplex PCR, and the TCRdb table lists in-frame clones only, not all of them. Here the sample spans over 350,000 clones, more than 75% being singletons. Material: PBMCs or T cells enriched from blood (not recorded which). These receptors came from a woman aged 25-40 years with acute COVID-19.

The chain uses TRBV12-5 and TRBJ1-1, with D maybe TRBD1 (6 bases). V was cut by 6 bases and J by 1 base, with 15 bases left in between. Germline assignment: CDR1 LGHNT and CDR2 FRNRAP. This CDR3 has 15 residues. The CDR3 DNA reads as TGTGCTAGTGGCCCTTCCGGGACACCGAACACTGAAGCTTTCTTT. It specifies CASGPSGTPNTEAFF.

This clone was found once. The chain carries TRBV3-1 (or the pseudogene TRBV3-2) and TRBJ2-2; D remains ambiguous. The V gene lost 3 bases and the J gene lost 5 bases, with 10 bases spanning the gap. The CDR3 covers 14 residues. The germline V gene encodes CDR1 LGHDT and CDR2 YNNKEL (reference sequence). CDR3 in DNA: TGTGCCAGCAGCCAGGCAGTTTTGACCGGGGAGCTGTTTTTT. Translating it yields CASSQAVLTGELFF.

The rearrangement uses TRBV5-1 and TRBJ2-3; D ambiguous. The CDR3 loop spans 15 amino acids. From germline, CDR1 is SGHRS and CDR2 YFSETQ. Trimming shortened V by 4 bases and J by 3 bases, and 15 bases separated the two germline ends. The CDR3 coding sequence is TGCGCCAGCAGCCCCCCTTCGAGCCTGACAGATACGCAGTATTTT. Translated, it gives CASSPPSSLTDTQYF.

This clone is a singleton in its sample. This chain's CDR3 is CASSTIPGLLNYNEQFF. CDR3 nucleotide sequence: TGTGCCAGCAGTACCATACCGGGACTCCTAAACTACAATGAGCAGTTCTTC. V and J are TRBV7-6 and TRBJ2-1; tentative D call: TRBD2 (6 bases). Germline CDR1 is SGHVS and CDR2 is FNYEAQ. This CDR3 region has 17 residues. Between the trimmed V and J ends, which lost 6 bases and 3 bases, there was a span of 21 bases.

V and J are TRBV6-1 and TRBJ2-7, with 12 bases lining up with TRBD1. The CDR3 runs to 16 residues. Trimming removed 2 bases from V and 2 bases from J; junction bases left unmatched: 4. Germline-derived CDR1 and CDR2 are MNHNS and SASEGT. The CDR3 protein is CASSERGDRGPYEQYF. CDR3 coding DNA: TGTGCCAGCAGTGAACGAGGGGACAGGGGGCCCTACGAGCAGTACTTC.

Concerning this clone itself: Distinct nucleotide sequences in the sample also encode this CDR3. This chain joins TRBV18 and TRBJ2-5; D uncertain. Per germline, CDR1 KGHSH and CDR2 LQKENI. With 3 bases removed from V and 2 bases from J, the gap between germline ends came to 4 bases. The CDR3 loop spans 12 amino acids. CDR3 bases: TGTGCCAGCTCACCCCCTCAAGAGACCCAGTACTTC. This gives the protein CASSPPQETQYF.

CDR3 sequence reads: CASSLGGEVEKLFF. In nucleotides, the CDR3 is TGCGCCAGCAGCTTGGGGGGAGAGGTTGAAAAACTGTTTTTT. This chain connects TRBV5-1 to TRBJ1-4; D remains ambiguous. Per germline, CDR1 SGHRS and CDR2 YFSETQ. This CDR3 has 14 residues. Between the trimmed V and J ends, which lost 0 bases and 7 bases, there was a span of 10 bases.

The chain uses TRBV9 and TRBJ2-1; 10 bases line up with TRBD2. In germline, CDR1 is SGDLS, CDR2 YYNGEE. J gave up 4 bases and V 2 bases, and 9 bases lay outside the gene matches. The CDR3 spans 17 residues. CDR3 residues: CASSVGLAGAAYNEQFF. The DNA for the CDR3 is TGTGCCAGCAGCGTGGGGCTAGCGGGGGCAGCATACAATGAGCAGTTCTTC.

The chain is built from TRBV6-4 and TRBJ2-2; 10 bases are a match to TRBD2. Per the germline V gene, CDR1 is MRHNA and CDR2 is SNTAGT. The CDR3 consists of 14 residues. Germline trimming cut 6 bases from V and 7 bases from J; bases unmatched to any gene: 5. CDR3 sequence (DNA): TGTGCCAGCAGCTTGCTAGCGGGGGTCGGGGAGCTGTTTTTT. This sequence encodes CASSLLAGVGELFF.

The J gene is TRBJ2-3, the V gene TRBV2; D possibly corresponds to TRBD2 (6 bases). The CDR3 loop spans 13 amino acids. V was cut by 8 bases and J by 8 bases, with 17 bases left in between. Germline assignment: CDR1 SNHLY and CDR2 FYNNEI. Written as DNA, the CDR3 is TGTGCCAGCCGCCGAGCTAGCGAGGGTACGCAGTATTTT. Protein sequence: CASRRASEGTQYF.

The chain carries TRBV12-5 and TRBJ1-2; D gene uncertain. V was trimmed by 0 bases and J by 0 bases, leaving 14 bases between them. The CDR3 extends over 17 amino acids. The V gene's germline CDR1 is LGHNT and CDR2 FRNRAP. The CDR3 region is CASGLVIKEPSNYGYTF. Written as DNA, the CDR3 is TGTGCTAGTGGTTTGGTAATTAAGGAGCCATCTAACTATGGCTACACCTTC.

This clone appeared a few times. The V and J genes are TRBV11-2 and TRBJ2-1; 7 bases align to TRBD1. This CDR3 is 16 amino acids long. Per germline, CDR1 SGHAT and CDR2 FQNNGV. J lost 0 bases, V lost 3 bases, and 5 bases had no gene match. This chain's CDR3 is CASSFRQGASYNEQFF. CDR3 coding DNA: TGTGCCAGCAGCTTCAGACAGGGTGCCTCCTACAATGAGCAGTTCTTC.

This sequence joins TRBV27 and TRBJ2-7; D is perhaps TRBD1 (6 bases). V was clipped by 5 bases and J by 2 bases, with 22 bases between them. The CDR3 is 17 residues long. Germline V gene sequence: CDR1 MNHEY, CDR2 SMNVEV (reference sequence). CDR3 coding DNA: TGTGCCAGCAGTCCCTTTTTTAGCAGGGGACAAACCTACGAGCAGTACTTC. Amino acids: CASSPFFSRGQTYEQYF.

The chain recombines TRBV2 with TRBJ1-6; TRBD1 agrees at 8 bases. The CDR3 length is 16 residues. Trimming removed 6 bases from V and 1 base from J; junction bases left unmatched: 5. The germline CDR1 and CDR2 sequences are SNHLY and FYNNEI. CDR3 nucleotide sequence: TGTGCCAGCAGGGACAGGGAAGGTTCCTATAATTCACCCCTCCACTTT. The encoded protein is CASRDREGSYNSPLHF.

The count of this clone is one. The genes are TRBV9 and TRBJ1-2; D is perhaps TRBD1 (6 bases). This CDR3 is built from 15 residues. The V end was cut by 4 bases, the J end by 8 bases, with 21 bases between. Germline V gives CDR1 SGDLS, CDR2 YYNGEE. The CDR3, as DNA: TGTGCCAGCAGCTCCCGAGGTGGGGGGGCGGCGGGCTACACCTTC. Translation gives CASSSRGGGAAGYTF.

V gene TRBV5-4 combines with J gene TRBJ1-2; 9 nucleotides match TRBD1. The CDR3 extends over 15 amino acids. Germline lookup yields CDR1 SGHNT and CDR2 YYREEE (reference sequence). J gave up 7 bases and V 4 bases, and 11 bases lay outside the gene matches. CDR3 sequence reads: CASSPTGGVYSGYTF. The CDR3 bases are TGTGCCAGCAGCCCAACAGGGGGCGTTTATTCTGGCTACACCTTC.

This rearrangement joins TRBV9 to TRBJ2-2, with 10 bases aligning to TRBD2. J was trimmed by 6 bases and V by 0 bases; bases with no gene match: 5. The CDR3 spans 16 residues. The germline gives CDR1 SGDLS, CDR2 YYNGEE. CDR3 sequence: CASSVGSGGASGELFF. The CDR3 DNA reads as TGTGCCAGCAGCGTAGGCAGCGGGGGGGCGTCCGGGGAGCTGTTTTTT.

The chain combines TRBV6-4 with TRBJ2-1; possible D gene TRBD1, 6 bases. This CDR3 has 11 amino acids. Germline CDR1 and CDR2: MRHNA and SNTAGT. V was trimmed by 3 bases and J by 15 bases, leaving 12 bases between them. CDR3 amino acids: CASSEGARAFF. CDR3 in DNA: TGTGCCAGCAGTGAGGGGGCTAGGGCGTTCTTC.

The chain has TRBV28 and TRBJ1-6; 7 bases are shared with TRBD1. This CDR3 comprises 16 residues. Germline V gives CDR1 MDHEN, CDR2 SYDVKM. V trimming: 6 bases; J trimming: 9 bases; junction bases outside the gene matches: 14. The CDR3 is CASSVESGQVASPLHF. DNA of the CDR3: TGTGCCAGCAGCGTCGAATCAGGACAGGTGGCTTCACCCCTCCACTTT. The variable domain in full, completed from reference TRBV28 and TRBJ1-6, reads DVKVTQSSRYLVKRTGEKVFLECVQDMDHENMFWYRQDPGLGLRLIYFSYDVKMKEKGDIPEGYSVSREKKERFSLILESASTNQTSMYLCASSVESGQVASPLHFGNGTRLTVT.

The V call is TRBV4-3, the J call TRBJ1-2, with D possibly TRBD1 on 5 matching bases. The CDR3 contains 13 residues. V lost 0 bases to trimming and J lost 6 bases, with 8 bases between them. Germline CDR1 reads LGHNA; CDR2 reads YSLEER. CDR3 in amino acids: CASSQEAGNGYTF. DNA of the CDR3: TGCGCCAGCAGCCAAGAGGCAGGGAATGGCTACACCTTC.

The gene calls are TRBV19 and TRBJ1-4; tentatively, D is TRBD1 (6 bases). V lost 2 bases to trimming and J lost 2 bases, with 12 bases between them. This CDR3 is 16 amino acids long. Germline V gene data show CDR1 as LNHDA and CDR2 as SQIVND (reference sequence). The CDR3 nucleotides are TGTGCCAGTAGTATACCCAGGGGACCGACTAATGAAAAACTGTTTTTT. Amino acid sequence: CASSIPRGPTNEKLFF.

The chain combines TRBV11-3 with TRBJ2-3; perhaps TRBD2 as D (7 bases). V was shortened by 5 bases and J by 0 bases, with 15 bases between the two germline ends. The CDR3 consists of 16 residues. Germline V gene lookup returns CDR1 SGHNT and CDR2 YENEEA. This CDR3 is CASSRRGGGSTDTQYF. Here the CDR3 DNA reads TGTGCCAGCAGCAGGAGAGGGGGGGGAAGCACAGATACGCAGTATTTT.